These T cell receptor beta chains were read from a single sample in a study of pediatric ulcerative colitis. Sequencing was performed with immunoSEQ multiplex PCR; in TCRdb, only in-frame clones are kept and a portion is missing. The sample has tens of thousands of clones, 60% to 85% seen once; the top ten hold over 3%. The sequenced sample consisted of gut tissue. These receptor sequences come from a girl aged 5-17 years with moderate ulcerative colitis. The CDR3 runs from the conserved cysteine through the conserved F or W. D genes are given only for firm matches. Clone size is given for some rows only: seen once, a few or many times, or a class if the clone is expanded.

cdr3_aa cdr3_nt v_call d_call j_call clone_size
CASSLVGQPQHF TGTGCCAGCAGTTTAGTCGGCCAGCCCCAGCATTTT TRBV27 . TRBJ1-5 .
CASSPGTSGSYDTQYF TGTGCCAGCAGTCCCGGGACTAGCGGGAGCTACGATACGCAGTATTTT TRBV28 TRBD2 TRBJ2-3 .
CASSTRGSRGNTEAFF TGTGCCAGTAGTACCCGCGGCAGCCGAGGGAACACTGAAGCTTTCTTT TRBV19 . TRBJ1-1 .
CAWSTLAGGRTDTQYF TGTGCCTGGAGTACACTAGCGGGGGGACGGACAGATACGCAGTATTTT TRBV30 TRBD2 TRBJ2-3 .
CASSRDPTQETQYF TGTGCCAGCAGCCGGGACCCTACCCAAGAGACCCAGTACTTC TRBV9 . TRBJ2-5 .
CASSERGALYTEAFF TGTGCCAGCAGTGAAAGAGGCGCACTATACACTGAAGCTTTCTTT TRBV2 . TRBJ1-1 .
CASSLSYNEQFF TGTGCCAGCAGTTTATCCTACAATGAGCAGTTCTTC TRBV28 . TRBJ2-1 once
CASSLPGTGGAWANVLTF TGTGCCAGCAGCTTACCCGGGACAGGGGGTGCGTGGGCCAACGTCCTGACTTTC TRBV5-4 TRBD1 TRBJ2-6 .
CASRPKPGTALPYSYEQYF TGTGCCAGCAGACCCAAGCCCGGGACGGCCCTCCCTTACTCCTACGAGCAGTACTTC TRBV2 . TRBJ2-7 .
CASSPGTGTGELFF TGTGCCAGCTCGCCCGGGACCGGGACCGGGGAGCTGTTTTTT TRBV18 . TRBJ2-2 .
CASSWGLAYEQYF TGTGCCAGCAGCTGGGGACTAGCCTACGAGCAGTACTTC TRBV11-2 TRBD2 TRBJ2-7 once
CASSLWTGSTGELFF TGCGCCAGCAGTCTCTGGACAGGGAGCACCGGGGAGCTGTTTTTT TRBV4-1 TRBD1 TRBJ2-2 .
CASSQSQGAVNTEAFF TGTGCCAGCTCACAATCACAGGGGGCCGTGAACACTGAAGCTTTCTTT TRBV18 TRBD1 TRBJ1-1 .
CASSSLASENEQFF TGTGCCAGCAGCTCCCTCGCGTCAGAGAATGAGCAGTTCTTC TRBV5-5 . TRBJ2-1 .
CASSLIQGAGGYTF TGTGCCAGCAGCTTGATACAGGGGGCAGGTGGCTACACCTTC TRBV7-8 TRBD1 TRBJ1-2 few
CAWSLSGGRTDTQYF TGTGCCTGGAGTCTGTCGGGGGGTCGCACAGATACGCAGTATTTT TRBV30 TRBD2 TRBJ2-3 .
CASSYRGRGRSYNSPLHF TGTGCCAGCAGCTACAGGGGGAGAGGAAGGTCCTATAATTCACCCCTCCACTTT TRBV7-9 TRBD1 TRBJ1-6 .
CASSFSSSGNTIYF TGTGCCAGCAGCTTTTCATCCTCTGGAAACACCATATATTTT TRBV7-9 . TRBJ1-3 few
CASSKEGRVNEQFF TGTGCCAGCAGTAAGGAGGGAAGGGTCAATGAGCAGTTCTTC TRBV2 . TRBJ2-1 .
CAWSVSASTYGYTF TGTGCCTGGAGTGTGTCAGCATCCACCTATGGCTACACCTTC TRBV30 . TRBJ1-2 .
CAWSVRRTYNEQFF TGTGCCTGGAGTGTTAGGCGGACCTACAATGAGCAGTTCTTC TRBV30 . TRBJ2-1 .
CASSAQSTDTQYF TGTGCCAGCAGCGCTCAATCCACAGATACGCAGTATTTT TRBV9 . TRBJ2-3 .
CATEDQREQFF TGTGCCACCGAGGACCAAAGGGAGCAGTTCTTC TRBV15 . TRBJ2-1 .
CASSPEIAHNEQFF TGTGCCAGCTCACCAGAGATAGCCCACAATGAGCAGTTCTTC TRBV18 . TRBJ2-1 .
CATSRAPDGTDTQYF TGTGCCACCAGCAGAGCGCCCGACGGCACAGATACGCAGTATTTT TRBV15 . TRBJ2-3 once
CSVAGHINTEAFF TGCAGCGTCGCGGGACACATTAACACTGAAGCTTTCTTT TRBV29-1 . TRBJ1-1 .
CAWDRGSTDTQYF TGTGCCTGGGACAGGGGGAGCACAGATACGCAGTATTTT TRBV30 TRBD1 TRBJ2-3 .
CASSLASGWSEHGNTIYF TGTGCCAGCAGCTTAGCGAGCGGCTGGTCAGAGCATGGAAACACCATATATTTT TRBV7-2 . TRBJ1-3 .
CAISANSPGTRVQETQYF TGTGCCATCAGTGCCAACAGCCCCGGGACTAGAGTACAAGAGACCCAGTACTTC TRBV10-3 TRBD2 TRBJ2-5 .
CAWSAQLGEPQYF TGTGCCTGGAGCGCCCAGTTGGGAGAGCCGCAGTACTTC TRBV30 . TRBJ2-7 .
CASSLGTLYGYTF TGTGCCAGCAGCCTCGGGACACTATATGGCTACACCTTC TRBV7-9 . TRBJ1-2 .
CASRAGTFETQYF TGTGCCAGTAGGGCAGGGACGTTCGAGACCCAGTACTTC TRBV28 . TRBJ2-5 .
CASKSQGVEGYGYTF TGTGCCAGCAAATCTCAGGGGGTCGAAGGCTATGGCTACACCTTC TRBV7-8 TRBD1 TRBJ1-2 .
CASTRRGGSAYNEQFF TGTGCCAGCACCCGGCGGGGCGGGAGCGCCTACAATGAGCAGTTCTTC TRBV5-8 TRBD2 TRBJ2-1 .
CASSLGRDEQYF TGTGCCAGCAGCTTGGGTAGGGACGAGCAGTACTTC TRBV7-9 . TRBJ2-7 .
CASSLQGSTGIGEAFF TGCGCCAGCAGCTTGCAAGGGAGCACAGGGATCGGTGAAGCTTTCTTT TRBV5-1 . TRBJ1-1 .
CASGDGYNEQFF TGTGCCAGCGGGGACGGATACAATGAGCAGTTCTTC TRBV2 . TRBJ2-1 .
CASSSNTIYF TGTGCCAGCAGTTCAAACACCATATATTTT TRBV28 . TRBJ1-3 .
CASRGLAGGQAGELFF TGTGCCAGCCGAGGACTAGCGGGAGGGCAGGCCGGGGAGCTGTTTTTT TRBV28 TRBD2 TRBJ2-2 .